The source of this T cell receptor beta chain is a study of cytomegalovirus exposure and HLA in healthy donors. In the PCR, 60 Vbeta and 13 Jbeta primers were used. Clones were read by immunoSEQ multiplex PCR, and TCRdb kept only the in-frame ones, dropping some. This repertoire shows approximately 180,000 clones, 79% found once; its top ten account for around 1.5%. Details on this clone: The antigen is unknown.

The length of the CDR3 is 14 residues. Per the germline V gene, CDR1 is SGHVS and CDR2 is FQNEAQ. The V gene lost 3 bases and the J gene lost 4 bases, with 13 bases spanning the gap. As for the donors, each was a healthy bone marrow donor. General study results and limits: In a later analysis, HLA-C alleles had the fewest associated TCRs, DRB1 alleles the most.

Material: PBMCs. V gene TRBV7-8 combines with J gene TRBJ2-7, with a possible D match to TRBD1 (5 bases). The sequence derives from a woman in her 50s in good health and CMV-seronegative. CDR3 residues: CASSLGRRQYEQYF. The DNA of the CDR3 is TGTGCCAGCAGCTTGGGCCGGCGACAGTACGAGCAGTACTTC.